This TCR beta chain was documented in a study of T cells after yellow fever vaccination. Whole-study context: SMART-Seq v4 Ultra Low Input prepared the low-cell-number fractions. Study-level results: A limited proportion of clonotypes was detected within both the CD4 and CD8 compartments. Clones that expanded after primary vaccination mostly reappeared after the booster (just under 98% CD4, 70% to 90% CD8).

5'RACE template switching generated TCR cDNA, adding a universal primer site and UMIs. TCRdb re-called the 5' RACE reads with MiXCR, one entry per CDR3 protein. This sample has some 52,000 distinct CDR3 sequences, with around 7% found just once. Sequenced here: CD8+ T cells not binding an NS4B(214-222) dextramer, sorted from PBMCs, sampled 35 to 50 days after the first yellow fever vaccination. The origin of this receptor is a man between 18 and 35 years old who received the YFV17D yellow fever vaccine.

CDR3 sequence (DNA): TGTGCCAGCAGTTTGGCGGGGAACTATGGCTACACCTTC. This translates into CASSLAGNYGYTF. J is TRBJ1-2 and V is TRBV12-3 or TRBV12-4, with D uncertain. The CDR3 runs 13 residues. V lost 3 bases, J lost 2 bases, and 7 bases lay in between.